The rows below give T cell receptor beta chains drawn from one sample of a study of blood T cell repertoires in COVID-19. Produced via immunoSEQ multiplex PCR; TCRdb's table is partial and in-frame only. The sample lists under 250,000 clones, about 87% occurring once. The sequencing sample was made of PBMCs or T cells enriched from blood (not recorded which). The source is a woman in her 30s with acute COVID-19. The CDR3 runs from the conserved cysteine through the conserved F or W. D genes are given only for firm matches. Some rows have no size entry. The others give once, few or many, or a class for an expanded clone.

>.|TRBJ2-7|TRBV7-2|.
TGTGCCAGCAGCTTAGCGCTAGCTAGCTCCTACGAGCAGTACTTC
CASSLALASSYEQYF
>.|TRBJ1-5|TRBV4-1|.
TGCGCCAGCAGCCAAGAGCGCCCCAATCAGCCCCAGCATTTT
CASSQERPNQPQHF
>.|TRBJ2-2|TRBV10-1|.
TGCGCCAGCAGTCCCCTTCTAAGGGGTGAGCTGTTTTTT
CASSPLLRGELFF
>.|TRBJ1-2|TRBV24-1|.
TGTGCCACCAGTCCTACCGACAGAGACTATGGCTACACCTTC
CATSPTDRDYGYTF
>.|TRBJ1-1|TRBV5-4|.
TGTGCCAGCAGCTTGGGTAAAGCGAACACTGAAGCTTTCTTT
CASSLGKANTEAFF
>.|TRBJ1-2|TRBV7-9|.
TGTGCCAGCAGCTTAGGACAGAACTATGGCTACACCTTC
CASSLGQNYGYTF
>.|TRBJ2-1|TRBV4-3|few
TGCGCCAGCAGCCAAACTTCGGAGACCTACAATGAGCAGTTCTTC
CASSQTSETYNEQFF
>TRBD2|TRBJ2-5|TRBV2|.
TGTGCCAGCAGTGCGTCAACTAGCGGGGGGGAGACCCAGTACTTC
CASSASTSGGETQYF
>TRBD2|TRBJ2-3|TRBV11-2|once
TGTGCCAGCAGCTTAGGGGCTAGCGGGGGCCAATTCACAGATACGCAGTATTTT
CASSLGASGGQFTDTQYF
>TRBD2|TRBJ2-1|TRBV4-1|.
TGCGCCAGCAGCCATATAGCGGGGGGGCAGAACAATGAGCAGTTCTTC
CASSHIAGGQNNEQFF
>.|TRBJ2-3|TRBV13|.
TGTGCCAGCAGCCTTACAGCAAGCACAGATACGCAGTATTTT
CASSLTASTDTQYF
>TRBD2|TRBJ2-3|TRBV19|.
TGTGCCAGTAGTATCTTAGCGGGGGTCACAGATACGCAGTATTTT
CASSILAGVTDTQYF
>.|TRBJ2-1|TRBV30|.
TGTGCCTGGAGTCGCCAGGGCAATGAGCAGTTCTTC
CAWSRQGNEQFF
>.|TRBJ2-7|TRBV4-3|.
TGCGCCAGCAGCCAAGACTTCTACCAGGGCCGCGAGCAGTACTTC
CASSQDFYQGREQYF
>.|TRBJ2-2|TRBV27|.
TGTGCCAGCAGTTTATCGGGAGCGAACACCGGGGAGCTGTTTTTT
CASSLSGANTGELFF